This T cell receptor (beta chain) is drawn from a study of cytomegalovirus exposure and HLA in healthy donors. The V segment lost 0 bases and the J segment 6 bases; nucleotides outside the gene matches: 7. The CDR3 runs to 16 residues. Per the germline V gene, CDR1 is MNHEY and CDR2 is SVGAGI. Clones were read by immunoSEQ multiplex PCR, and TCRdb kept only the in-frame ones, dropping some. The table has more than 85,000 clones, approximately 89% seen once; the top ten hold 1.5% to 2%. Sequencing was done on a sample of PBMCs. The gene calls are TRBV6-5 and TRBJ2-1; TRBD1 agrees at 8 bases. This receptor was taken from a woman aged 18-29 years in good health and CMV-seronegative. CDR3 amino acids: CASSYSPGQALNEQFF. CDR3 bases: TGTGCCAGCAGTTACTCCCCGGGACAGGCCCTCAATGAGCAGTTCTTC.